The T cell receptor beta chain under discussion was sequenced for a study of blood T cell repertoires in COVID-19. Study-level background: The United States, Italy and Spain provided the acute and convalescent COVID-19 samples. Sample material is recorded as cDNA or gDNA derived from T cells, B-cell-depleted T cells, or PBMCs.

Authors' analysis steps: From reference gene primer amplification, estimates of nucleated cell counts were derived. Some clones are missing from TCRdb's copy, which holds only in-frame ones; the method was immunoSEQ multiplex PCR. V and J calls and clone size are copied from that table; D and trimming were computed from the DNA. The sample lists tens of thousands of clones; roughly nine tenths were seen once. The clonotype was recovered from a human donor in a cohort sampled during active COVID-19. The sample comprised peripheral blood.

The CDR3 here is CASSIFLTDTQYF. The CDR3 DNA follows: TGTGCCAGTAGTATCTTCTTGACAGATACGCAGTATTTT. This chain links TRBV19 with TRBJ2-3; D not certain. The CDR3 totals 13 residues. The V end lost 3 bases, the J end lost 3 bases, and 7 bases lay between the germline ends. Germline assignment: CDR1 LNHDA and CDR2 SQIVND (reference sequence). Supplemented by reference TRBV19 and TRBJ2-3, the full variable domain reads DGGITQSPKYLFRKEGQNVTLSCEQNLNHDAMYWYRQDPGQGLRLIYYSQIVNDFQKGDIAEGYSVSREKKESFPLTVTSAQKNPTAFYLCASSIFLTDTQYFGPGTRLTVL.